This T cell receptor beta chain was captured in a study of a mutant IDH1 vaccine in newly diagnosed glioma (dated by TCRdb to the early 2020s). For the wider study: Vaccination started 4-6 weeks after radiotherapy alone, or was given together with temozolomide cycles in the groups whose treatment included chemotherapy. Of the 32 patients who were treated, approximately 60% were male and approximately 38% were female, and the mean age was approximately 40 years. Prior to enrollment, standard therapy consisting of radiotherapy alone, temozolomide alone, or radiochemotherapy with temozolomide had been administered to patients, with the combination being received by most patients. The week-35 safety follow-up took place at visit V12, and the week-47 end of study took place at visit V13. Peripheral blood was collected at six visits: V03 (baseline), V05, V07, V10, V12 and V13. Longitudinal TCRB deep sequencing was done for fewer than 30 treated patients, wherever samples were available for exploratory analyses.

Of note for this clone: Its recognized antigen is unknown. Base qualities were left out, and no much larger clone turns up one base away.

The receptor library was made with the immunoSEQ multiplex PCR assay. Rearranged TCR beta chain sequences were amplified with the hsTCRB Kit following the manufacturer's protocol. TCRB libraries were sequenced on an Illumina MiSeq. Under the source paper's analysis protocol: The kit vendor's proprietary platform handled demultiplexing, trimming and gene mapping. The source is immuneACCESS, and TCRdb retained only in-frame sequences with V and J called. Part of the clones is not carried over; for the studies checked, unresolved V genes explain less than half of this, and the remainder is unexplained. V, J and clone size reflect that table, while D and trimming were determined from the DNA. Counted in this sample were tens of thousands of clones; under 90% of them appeared once. The ten top clones hold approximately 4.1% of the sample. Read against the paper, the sample's time point label means: week 35, safety follow-up. Every vaccine dose consisted of 300 ug of a 20-mer mutant IDH1 peptide in Montanide, administered subcutaneously together with topical imiquimod. Patients were given eight vaccinations, in weeks 1, 3, 5, 7, 11, 15, 19 and 23, which matched visits V03 through V10. All donors had newly diagnosed IDH1-mutant astrocytomas of WHO grade 3 or 4 that showed loss of nuclear ATRX. The samples were drawn from NOA16, a multicentre, single-arm, open-label phase I trial in Germany that tested a mutant IDH1 peptide vaccine in humans for the first time. The DNeasy Blood and Tissue Kit was used to extract genomic DNA from EDTA blood for TCRB sequencing.

General study outcomes and caveats: Pseudoprogression seemed to be unrelated to changes in the top peripheral T cell clonotypes found by TCRB sequencing. It was noted by the authors that analyses of patient blood samples could not be reproduced owing to sample limitations. Across multiple MHC alleles, vaccine-induced immune responses were seen in 90% to 95% of patients. PBMC samples for TCRB deep sequencing were selected based on availability.

The CDR3 runs 15 amino acids, cysteine and phenylalanine included. Of the read, only the CDR3 DNA is kept; its 45 bases are in frame from base 1. According to the germline V gene (reference sequence), CDR1 reads MNHEY and CDR2 reads SMNVEV. Trimming removed 5 bases from V and 4 bases from J, leaving 17 bases between the germline ends. Sequenced here: PBMCs, sampled from a glioma patient whose treatment included an IDH1 peptide vaccine. The sequence was collected from a young man with glioma. The chain employs TRBV27 and TRBJ1-2; TRBD1 could be the D gene, as 5 bases match. The nucleotide sequence is TGTGCCAGCAGTCCCAGAGACAGTTACCTCTATGGCTACACCTTC. Translated, it reads CASSPRDSYLYGYTF.